The next 15 T cell receptor beta chains were all read from a single sample in a study of shared clonotypes between healthy human individuals (dated by TCRdb to the early 2020s). Libraries were constructed by the immunoSEQ multiplex PCR assay. TCRdb retrieved this table from immuneACCESS and kept in-frame rearrangements only. Not all clones are present; in checked studies, unresolved V genes account for under half, and no reason is known for the remainder. The table for this sample lists some 500,000 clones; approximately 95% of them were counted only once. Of the sample, roughly 0.06% falls within the top ten clones. The specimen sequenced was naive CD4+ T cells sorted from blood. In the paper's terms, the cell subset or site label means: CD45RA+ positively selected. These TCRs come from a woman aged 30 to 39 in good health.

The chain carries TRBV19 and TRBJ2-6, with a weak D call TRBD1 (5 bases). The V end lost 3 bases, the J end lost 0 bases, and 15 bases lay between the germline ends. CDR3 length: 18 residues. Germline assignment: CDR1 LNHDA and CDR2 SQIVND (reference sequence). Here the CDR3 reads CASSIRSTETSGANVLTF. CDR3 sequence (DNA): TGTGCCAGTAGTATCCGGTCGACAGAAACCTCTGGGGCCAACGTCCTGACTTTC.

The rearrangement uses TRBV28 and TRBJ2-7; no clear D gene. V was trimmed by 8 bases and J by 3 bases, leaving 8 bases between them. This CDR3 is 11 amino acids long. The V gene's germline CDR1 is MDHEN and CDR2 SYDVKM. CDR3 sequence (DNA): TGTGCCAGCGGTGCCGGCTACGAGCAGTACTTC. It codes for CASGAGYEQYF.

This chain links TRBV14 with TRBJ2-1, with D possibly being TRBD2 (5 bases). CDR1 is SGHDN, CDR2 FVKESK, per germline. This CDR3 region has 13 residues. Deletions cut 7 bases from V and 4 bases from J, with 11 bases between. The CDR3 coding sequence is TGTGCCAGCACGGACTTAGCTTACAATGAGCAGTTCTTC. Its protein is CASTDLAYNEQFF.

The CDR3 DNA follows: TGTGCCAGCAGTTCCCGGACAGCATCAGATCTGAACACTGAAGCTTTCTTT. It translates to CASSSRTASDLNTEAFF. This rearrangement joins TRBV27 to TRBJ1-1; D perhaps matches TRBD1 (6 bases). Germline CDR1 MNHEY, CDR2 SMNVEV (reference sequence). Trimming left V 4 bases short and J 0 bases short, with 18 bases between. This CDR3 comprises 17 residues.

The J gene is TRBJ2-1, the V gene TRBV10-3, with no clear D. This CDR3 comprises 15 residues. V was pared by 2 bases and J by 6 bases, with 14 bases between. The germline CDR1 and CDR2 sequences are ENHRY and SYGVKD. CDR3 nucleotides: TGTGCCATCAGTGAGGCTAGTCCCCCCCCCAATGAGCAGTTCTTC. It specifies CAISEASPPPNEQFF.

The genes are TRBV28 and TRBJ2-5, with 7 bases fitting TRBD2. The J call is doubtful: the DNA matches TRBJ2-7 better. The CDR3 is 13 residues long. Germline V gene lookup returns CDR1 MDHEN and CDR2 SYDVKM. Here the CDR3 reads CASTAGVINEQYF. CDR3 coding DNA: TGTGCCAGCACCGCGGGAGTGATAAACGAGCAGTACTTC.

The gene calls are TRBV25-1 and TRBJ2-4, with D perhaps matching TRBD2 (6 bases). The germline V and J ends were trimmed by 0 bases and 0 bases, with 6 bases remaining between them. CDR3 length: 15 amino acids. The V gene's germline CDR1 is MGHDK and CDR2 SYGVNS. The CDR3 coding sequence is TGTGCCAGCAGTGAATACGGGGGAGCCAAAAACATTCAGTACTTC. Its protein product is CASSEYGGAKNIQYF. Full variable domain (remainder filled in from reference TRBV25-1 and TRBJ2-4): EADIYQTPRYLVIGTGKKITLECSQTMGHDKMYWYQQDPGMELHLIHYSYGVNSTEKGDLSSESTVSRIRTEHFPLTLESARPSHTSQYLCASSEYGGAKNIQYFGAGTRLSVL.

This clone showed up just once. The CDR3 DNA reads TGTGCCAGCAGTTTCATGTGGGCTAGCGGGGCCACAGATACGCAGTATTTT. As protein: CASSFMWASGATDTQYF. V gene TRBV28 combines with J gene TRBJ2-3; 9 nucleotides agree with TRBD2. Germline V lookup: CDR1 MDHEN, CDR2 SYDVKM. This CDR3 comprises 17 residues. J gave up 2 bases and V 3 bases, and 9 bases lay outside the gene matches.

This clone was recorded only once. The V and J genes are TRBV28 and TRBJ1-2, with a weak D call TRBD1 (6 bases). This CDR3 has 14 residues. Germline CDR1 MDHEN, CDR2 SYDVKM. The V gene lost 6 bases and the J gene lost 4 bases, with 15 bases spanning the gap. CDR3 coding DNA: TGTGCCAGCAGCCTTGACAGGCAGACCTATGGCTACACCTTC. Its protein is CASSLDRQTYGYTF.

This clone occurred once. This chain connects TRBV2 to TRBJ2-1; D is perhaps TRBD2 (5 bases). Germline V gene data show CDR1 as SNHLY and CDR2 as FYNNEI. CDR3 length: 12 residues. The V gene lost 4 bases and the J gene lost 9 bases, with 10 bases spanning the gap. CDR3 loop: CASSVLRAEQFF. CDR3 coding DNA: TGTGCCAGCAGTGTGTTGCGGGCTGAGCAGTTCTTC.

The V gene is TRBV15, the J gene TRBJ1-2; no firm D call. The germline V gene encodes CDR1 LNHNV and CDR2 YYDKDF (reference sequence). CDR3 length equals 16 residues. V was cut by 0 bases and J by 6 bases, with 17 bases left in between. The CDR3 coding sequence is TGTGCCACCAGCAGAGATCACCCAGGACCACAAGATGGCTACACCTTC. Translating it yields CATSRDHPGPQDGYTF.

The chain couples TRBV7-8 to TRBJ2-7; a possible D gene is TRBD2 (7 bases). CDR3 size: 16 residues. Germline assignment: CDR1 SGHVS and CDR2 FQNEAQ. With 1 base removed from V and 3 bases from J, the gap between germline ends came to 16 bases. The CDR3 DNA follows: TGTGCCAGCAGCTTAGGGGGGGGCACACCCGACTACGAGCAGTACTTC. Its protein product is CASSLGGGTPDYEQYF.

V is TRBV28 and J is TRBJ2-7; 10 bases are shared with TRBD1. The CDR3 has 14 residues. Trimming cost V 5 bases and J 7 bases; bases outside gene matches: 8. Germline CDR1 is MDHEN and CDR2 is SYDVKM. The CDR3 DNA is TGTGCCAGCAGTACGGGACAGGGGCCTGGGGAGCAGTACTTC. Amino acid sequence: CASSTGQGPGEQYF.

The chain couples TRBV9 to TRBJ1-1; D is ambiguous. Germline loops: CDR1 SGDLS, CDR2 YYNGEE. This CDR3 comprises 17 residues. V lost 4 bases, J lost 1 base, and 20 bases lay in between. CDR3 sequence: CASSPTTTVRKNTEAFF. DNA of the CDR3: TGTGCCAGCAGCCCCACCACGACCGTCAGAAAGAACACTGAAGCTTTCTTT.

The chain carries TRBV2 and TRBJ1-4, with D hard to call. The CDR3 is made up of 14 amino acids. With 4 bases removed from V and 0 bases from J, the gap between germline ends came to 6 bases. Germline CDR1 and CDR2: SNHLY and FYNNEI. The DNA of the CDR3 is TGTGCCAGCAGTGGCGAAACAACTAATGAAAAACTGTTTTTT. Translated: CASSGETTNEKLFF.